This paragraph covers one TCR beta chain sequence. Its antigen is still unknown. Per-nucleotide qualities are absent, and no much larger clonotype sits a single base away. This sample is part of a study of blood T cells in healthy people across ages (dated by TCRdb to the mid-2010s). Regarding the research as a whole: In model experiments, template switching captured about one uniquely barcoded TCR beta cDNA molecule for every two T cells. Age-related changes in TCR beta repertoire diversity were measured in the study by deep sequencing normalized with unique cDNA molecular identifiers. Four age groups were formed from the donors: young (average about 16 years), middle-aged (approximately 39), aged (62) and long-lived (82). To avoid experimental bias, donors of different ages were spread randomly across the sequencing lanes. Using the same blood draw, the study looked at two additional independent replicas of 1 million unique cDNA reads for two donors, one aged 18 to 29 and the other aged 80 or older. What the authors observed across the whole study: The percentage of naive T cells measured by flow cytometry correlated strongly with observed TCR beta diversity. Estimates of total diversity from one million sequenced T cells were regarded as lower bounds and underestimates. Because donor CMV infection status was unknown, age-related changes in expanded clonotypes were potentially confounded. Observed TCR beta diversity per million T cells fell roughly linearly with age, and a significant reduction was already apparent by age roughly 40. Conclusive comparison of naive and antigen-experienced compartments was prevented by the profiling of bulk unsorted PBMCs. Compared with the aged group, more naive CD4+ T cells, fewer expanded clones and increased TCR diversity were shown by the long-lived group, suggesting age selection.

To prepare the library, 5' RACE was applied. Sequencing instrument: Illumina HiSeq 2500. A second PCR of about 6 to 12 cycles was run with a J-beta primer mix and a sample-barcoded 5' primer. A template-switch 5' adaptor carrying 12 random nucleotides introduced a unique molecular identifier onto each TCR beta cDNA molecule. Each sample yielded at least 3 million CDR3-containing paired-end reads. The Mint cDNA synthesis kit, primed by a TRBC-specific oligonucleotide, was used to synthesize first-strand cDNA from all RNA. Following uracil-DNA glycosylase treatment, all cDNA underwent a first 18-cycle PCR with the universal primers M1SS and BC2_uni_R. As for how the authors treated the data: Each sample was normalized by randomly selecting 1 million high-quality reads, each carrying a distinct molecular identifier. Reads with shared molecular identifiers were discarded instead of being binned into consensus sequences. MiTCR, set to a Q25 quality threshold and the strictest error-elimination algorithm, was used for CDR3 identification, clonotype clustering and error correction. A nonparametric unseen species model with Euler transformation was used to estimate lower-bound total TCR beta diversity. TCRdb reanalyzed the raw reads on its own, using fastp at Q25 for trimming and MiXCR for clone calling, and kept in-frame beta chains. CDR3 protein sequences are deduplicated, and each keeps its most common genes and DNA. Here the V and J calls rest on TCRdb's processing, not on the authors' analysis. The sample data list around 850,000 distinct CDR3 sequences, and under 40% of these were observed just once. The ten largest clones capture under 15% of the sample.

The donors were roughly 39 Caucasian individuals from Russia, aged roughly 6 to 90 years, who were systemically healthy. Around 10 milliliters of peripheral blood were collected from each donor into EDTA-treated Vacutainer tubes. Ficoll-Paque density-gradient centrifugation was used to isolate PBMCs, with at least 6.5 million obtained per sample. Total RNA was extracted from PBMCs with Trizol reagent, with at least 5 micrograms obtained per sample. The percentages of naive CD45RAhigh/CD27high T cells were determined by flow cytometry on a PBMC aliquot from every donor. The CDR3 has 14 amino acids, counting the end cysteine and phenylalanine. The read is trimmed to its CDR3 DNA, 42 bases read in frame from base 1. V is pared back by 3 bases and J by 3 bases, with 10 bases lying between the germline termini.

This clonotype was obtained from a man between 18 and 35 years old in good health. Sequencing used blood. The sequence joins TRBV12-3 or TRBV12-4 to TRBJ2-3; 5 matching bases give a weak D call of TRBD2. In nucleotides, the sequence is TGTGCCAGCAGTTTGACTATGAGGACAGATACGCAGTATTTT. Translated, this gives CASSLTMRTDTQYF.